One and the same sample provided the 23 T cell receptor beta chains below, sequenced in a study of T cells in localized non-small cell lung cancer. Clones were read by immunoSEQ multiplex PCR, and TCRdb kept only the in-frame ones, dropping some. Here the sample spans about 40,000 clones, 91% being singletons. The sequencing used PBMCs, collected before any cancer treatment. Source of these receptors: a woman aged 40-69 years with stage II lung adenocarcinoma.

The chain is built from TRBV29-1 and TRBJ2-2; 7 nucleotides align to TRBD1. There are 14 residues in the CDR3. CDR1 and CDR2 from the germline V gene are SQVTM and ANQGSEA. V lost 6 bases, J lost 0 bases, and 4 bases stayed unmatched. The CDR3 DNA reads TGCAGCGTCTTCGGGACAGCGAACACCGGGGAGCTGTTTTTT. It codes for CSVFGTANTGELFF.

This chain links TRBV28 with TRBJ1-6; 9 bases are a match to TRBD1. Germline trimming cut 7 bases from V and 7 bases from J; bases unmatched to any gene: 5. Germline V lookup: CDR1 MDHEN, CDR2 SYDVKM. The CDR3 loop spans 14 amino acids. The chain's CDR3 is CASIRDRVNSPLHF. DNA of the CDR3: TGTGCCAGCATAAGGGACAGGGTAAATTCACCCCTCCACTTT.

The chain employs TRBV2 and TRBJ2-5; TRBD2 aligns across 12 bases. The CDR3 length is 15 residues. Per the germline V gene, CDR1 is SNHLY and CDR2 is FYNNEI. After removal of 6 bases from V and 1 base from J, the junction contained 3 bases not matched to a gene. The CDR3 loop is CASSPSGRAQETQYF. The DNA of the CDR3 is TGTGCCAGCAGCCCTAGCGGGAGGGCCCAAGAGACCCAGTACTTC.

The chain combines TRBV27 with TRBJ1-6, with D hard to call. CDR1 and CDR2 (germline): MNHEY, SMNVEV (reference sequence). The CDR3 totals 13 residues. Trimming removed 6 bases at V and 4 bases at J, with 7 bases between. The CDR3 DNA reads as TGTGCCAGCAGACCCAATTATAATTCACCCCTCCACTTT. It specifies CASRPNYNSPLHF.

V usage is TRBV5-1 and J usage is TRBJ1-2, with D hard to call. CDR3 size: 15 residues. Germline lookup yields CDR1 SGHRS and CDR2 YFSETQ. Trimming shortened V by 4 bases and J by 8 bases, and 21 bases separated the two germline ends. CDR3 amino acids: CASSPLAGSRGGYTF. The CDR3 DNA follows: TGCGCCAGCAGCCCACTAGCGGGCAGCCGAGGAGGCTACACCTTC.

V gene TRBV2 combines with J gene TRBJ2-7, with a tentative D call TRBD2 (5 bases). From germline, CDR1 is SNHLY and CDR2 FYNNEI. The length of the CDR3 is 15 residues. Trimming pared 6 bases from V and 6 bases from J, leaving 21 bases between. The CDR3 reads CASSPPRRGTPEQYF. DNA for the CDR3: TGTGCCAGCAGCCCCCCCCGACGGGGAACCCCCGAGCAGTACTTC.

This clone has only one observation. V usage is TRBV19 and J usage is TRBJ1-1; D remains ambiguous. Germline V gene data show CDR1 as LNHDA and CDR2 as SQIVND (reference sequence). The ends were cut back, 6 bases at V and 0 bases at J, with 11 bases in the middle. The CDR3 runs 14 residues. CDR3 bases: TGTGCCAGTAGCCCCGAAACTATGAACACTGAAGCTTTCTTT. Its translation is CASSPETMNTEAFF.

The rearrangement links TRBV6-1 to TRBJ1-4, with TRBD1 as a possible D gene (6 bases). In germline, CDR1 is MNHNS, CDR2 SASEGT. The length of the CDR3 is 15 residues. V dropped 7 bases and J dropped 8 bases, with 20 bases sitting between them. CDR3 sequence (DNA): TGTGCCAGCACCATGGGTGGAGGGGGAGGAGAAAAACTGTTTTTT. Protein product: CASTMGGGGGEKLFF.

The J gene is TRBJ1-5, the V gene TRBV5-1; 7 nucleotides align to TRBD1. Germline trimming cut 2 bases from V and 4 bases from J; bases unmatched to any gene: 6. This CDR3 spans 15 amino acids. CDR1 SGHRS and CDR2 YFSETQ come from the germline V gene. The CDR3 bases are TGCGCCAGCAGCTTAGGGACAGAGTTTAATCAGCCCCAGCATTTT. Protein sequence: CASSLGTEFNQPQHF.

V is TRBV6-6 and J is TRBJ1-1; 7 nucleotides agree with TRBD1. This CDR3 contains 16 residues. The V segment lost 3 bases and the J segment 5 bases; nucleotides outside the gene matches: 12. Germline CDR1 reads MNHNY; CDR2 reads SVGAGI (reference sequence). CDR3 sequence: CASSYGGTVGPTEAFF. The CDR3 nucleotides read TGTGCCAGCAGTTATGGCGGGACAGTAGGTCCGACTGAAGCTTTCTTT.

The V and J genes are TRBV4-2 and TRBJ2-2; D not certain. Germline CDR1 is LGHNA and CDR2 is YNFKEQ. The V and J ends lost 1 base and 6 bases respectively, with 15 bases between them. The CDR3 loop spans 16 amino acids. CDR3 sequence: CASSQVPPLPPGELFF. CDR3 coding DNA: TGTGCCAGCAGCCAAGTGCCCCCCCTTCCGCCCGGGGAGCTGTTTTTT.

J is TRBJ1-2 and V is TRBV6-5; D not certain. V lost 0 bases and J lost 6, with 8 bases in between. The CDR3 runs 13 residues. Germline values: CDR1 MNHEY, CDR2 SVGAGI. The chain's CDR3 is CASSYSGADGYTF. CDR3 bases: TGTGCCAGCAGTTACTCGGGCGCGGATGGCTACACCTTC.

This chain links TRBV4-1 with TRBJ2-1; TRBD1 might be the D (6 bases). CDR1 is MGHRA, CDR2 YSYEKL, per germline. With 1 base removed from V and 3 bases from J, the gap between germline ends came to 10 bases. The CDR3 has 15 residues. The CDR3, as DNA: TGCGCCAGCAGCCAAGCCAGGGGCCTCTACAATGAGCAGTTCTTC. Its protein product is CASSQARGLYNEQFF.

This clone was observed once. V usage is TRBV28 and J usage is TRBJ2-7; TRBD2 aligns across 10 bases. Germline CDR1 MDHEN, CDR2 SYDVKM. V lost 5 bases and J lost 6; bases outside the gene matches: 10. This CDR3 has 15 amino acids. In nucleotides, the CDR3 is TGTGCCAGCAGTGGCGGGGTGGGACTAGCGAGCGAGCAGTACTTC. Translated, it gives CASSGGVGLASEQYF.

The V and J genes are TRBV7-9 and TRBJ2-2; D is perhaps TRBD2 (5 bases). Germline V CDR1 and CDR2: SEHNR, FQNEAQ (reference sequence). This CDR3 has 16 amino acids. The V end lost 2 bases, the J end lost 6 bases, and 16 bases lay between the germline ends. CDR3 nucleotide sequence: TGTGCCAGCAGCTTAAGGCCCCGAGGGCCATCCGGGGAGCTGTTTTTT. Its protein product is CASSLRPRGPSGELFF.

The chain uses TRBV10-3 and TRBJ1-2, with 9 bases that match TRBD1. The germline V gene has CDR1 ENHRY and CDR2 SYGVKD. This CDR3 is 16 amino acids long. The V gene end was trimmed by 10 bases and the J gene end by 1 base; junction bases not matched to a gene: 13. CDR3 loop: CATSPGQGGGNYGYTF. The CDR3 nucleotides are TGTGCCACGTCGCCGGGACAGGGAGGGGGTAACTATGGCTACACCTTC.

The genes are TRBV21-1 and TRBJ2-7; TRBD2, as called in the table, went unchecked against the DNA. TRBV21-1 represents a pseudogene. The CDR3 is made up of 14 amino acids. This CDR3 is CASSKEGGGDEQYF. CDR3 DNA sequence: TGTGCCAGCAGCAAAGAGGGAGGGGGGGACGAGCAGTACTTC.

V usage is TRBV11-3 and J usage is TRBJ2-1; D not resolved. CDR3 length: 14 residues. Germline lookup yields CDR1 SGHNT and CDR2 YENEEA. Trimming shortened V by 4 bases and J by 6 bases, and 13 bases separated the two germline ends. CDR3 amino acids: CASSSRRSINEQFF. The CDR3 DNA reads as TGTGCCAGCAGCTCCCGCAGGAGTATCAATGAGCAGTTCTTC.

This chain joins TRBV6-5 and TRBJ2-1; TRBD1 is a possible D gene (6 bases). CDR1 and CDR2 (germline): MNHEY, SVGAGI. The CDR3 runs 16 residues. Trimming removed 4 bases from V and 0 bases from J, with 13 bases in between. CDR3 DNA: TGTGCCAGCAGTTCCTACAGGGTCGGCTCCTACAATGAGCAGTTCTTC. The encoded protein is CASSSYRVGSYNEQFF.

This rearrangement joins TRBV18 to TRBJ1-1; D is undetermined. Germline V gene data show CDR1 as KGHSH and CDR2 as LQKENI. The CDR3 runs 14 residues. The V gene lost 0 bases and the J gene lost 1 base, with 6 bases spanning the gap. For the CDR3, the DNA is TGTGCCAGCTCACCACCCGCCAGGAACACTGAAGCTTTCTTT. It encodes CASSPPARNTEAFF.

The chain links TRBV6-6 to TRBJ2-7, with 7 bases identical to TRBD1. The germline gives CDR1 MNHNY, CDR2 SVGAGI (reference sequence). The J segment lost 3 bases and the V segment lost 2 bases, leaving 7 bases of the junction unmatched. The CDR3 extends over 15 amino acids. This chain's CDR3 is CASSYGRTGFYEQYF. The CDR3 coding sequence is TGTGCCAGCAGTTACGGCCGGACAGGATTCTACGAGCAGTACTTC.

This rearrangement joins TRBV6-5 to TRBJ1-1, with 8 positions matching TRBD1. The germline V gene encodes CDR1 MNHEY and CDR2 SVGAGI. CDR3 length: 14 residues. The V segment lost 6 bases and the J segment 3 bases; nucleotides outside the gene matches: 6. CDR3 sequence: CASRGTGGDTEAFF. The CDR3, as DNA: TGTGCCAGCAGGGGCACAGGGGGTGACACTGAAGCTTTCTTT.

The rearrangement uses TRBV19 and TRBJ2-3; D may be TRBD1 (5 bases). The germline V gene encodes CDR1 LNHDA and CDR2 SQIVND (reference sequence). Trimming left V 7 bases short and J 1 base short, with 15 bases between. The CDR3 contains 15 residues. CDR3 nucleotides: TGTGCCAGTAAGGCAGGGTTTAGTGGCACAGATACGCAGTATTTT. It specifies CASKAGFSGTDTQYF.